Presented here are 17 T cell receptor beta chains from one specimen sequenced in a study of shared clonotypes between healthy human individuals. Clones were read by immunoSEQ multiplex PCR, and TCRdb kept only the in-frame ones, dropping some. The sample lists around 510,000 clones, around 78% occurring once. Sequencing was performed on PBMCs. The receptor source for this set is a woman in her thirties or forties in good health. Some clones in this sample may be carry-over from other donors' samples.

J is TRBJ2-1 and V is TRBV19, with D unclear. The CDR3 is made up of 12 amino acids. The germline V and J ends were trimmed by 5 bases and 4 bases, with 6 bases remaining between them. Germline CDR1 is LNHDA and CDR2 is SQIVND (reference sequence). The CDR3 DNA is TGTGCCAGTAGTGTAGGATACAATGAGCAGTTCTTC. Its translation: CASSVGYNEQFF. The entire variable domain, with the rest obtained from reference TRBV19 and TRBJ2-1, is as follows: DGGITQSPKYLFRKEGQNVTLSCEQNLNHDAMYWYRQDPGQGLRLIYYSQIVNDFQKGDIAEGYSVSREKKESFPLTVTSAQKNPTAFYLCASSVGYNEQFFGPGTRLTVL.

The chain carries TRBV9 and TRBJ2-1, with 11 bases lining up with TRBD1. V trimming: 0 bases; J trimming: 7 bases; junction bases outside the gene matches: 18. The CDR3 consists of 20 residues. Germline V lookup: CDR1 SGDLS, CDR2 YYNGEE. The CDR3 loop is CASSVEGYIVGTGGTNEQFF. The DNA of the CDR3 is TGTGCCAGCAGCGTAGAGGGGTACATTGTGGGGACAGGGGGTACTAATGAGCAGTTCTTC.

V is TRBV11-2 and J is TRBJ2-1, with 10 bases lining up with TRBD2. Germline-derived CDR1 and CDR2 are SGHAT and FQNNGV. Trimming at V came to 2 bases and at J to 8 bases, leaving 6 bases not matched to a gene. There are 15 residues in the CDR3. In nucleotides, the CDR3 is TGTGCCAGCAGCTTACGGGTAGCGGGAGGCGATGAGCAGTTCTTC. It is translated as CASSLRVAGGDEQFF.

This clone has only a few counts. The chain uses TRBV11-2 and TRBJ1-6; 7 positions agree with TRBD1. This CDR3 contains 15 residues. Unmatched junction bases numbered 11, after V lost 5 bases and J lost 10 bases. The germline CDR1 and CDR2 sequences are SGHAT and FQNNGV. The CDR3 protein is CASSPTGNKRSPLHF. CDR3 bases: TGTGCCAGCAGCCCGACAGGGAATAAGCGCTCACCCCTCCACTTT.

V usage is TRBV5-1 and J usage is TRBJ2-4; 8 nucleotides line up with TRBD1. This CDR3 is built from 14 residues. The V gene's germline CDR1 is SGHRS and CDR2 YFSETQ. V shed 1 base and J 6 bases; nucleotides not matched to a gene: 3. The CDR3 DNA is TGCGCCAGCAGCTTGCAGGGGGCGGGAAACATTCAGTACTTC. Its protein is CASSLQGAGNIQYF. Filled out from reference TRBV5-1 and TRBJ2-4, the complete variable domain reads KAGVTQTPRYLIKTRGQQVTLSCSPISGHRSVSWYQQTPGQGLQFLFEYFSETQRNKGNFPGRFSGRQFSNSRSEMNVSTLELGDSALYLCASSLQGAGNIQYFGAGTRLSVL.

The chain joins TRBV2 to TRBJ1-1; D call uncertain. The V gene's germline CDR1 is SNHLY and CDR2 FYNNEI. There are 13 residues in the CDR3. The V end lost 8 bases, the J end lost 1 base, and 11 bases lay between the germline ends. The CDR3 DNA reads as TGTGCCAGCGCGGTACAGCAGAACACTGAAGCTTTCTTT. Protein: CASAVQQNTEAFF.

The table lists this clone with a few counts. In the same sample, other DNA sequences code for this CDR3. This rearrangement joins TRBV28 to TRBJ2-5, with TRBD2 as a possible D gene (7 bases). The CDR3 runs to 15 residues. The germline V gene has CDR1 MDHEN and CDR2 SYDVKM. V was pared by 2 bases and J by 5 bases, with 15 bases between. In DNA, the CDR3 is TGTGCCAGCAGTTTAAGCGGTGAGGGGGGGGAGACCCAGTACTTC. It is translated as CASSLSGEGGETQYF.

The V call is TRBV5-1, the J call TRBJ2-1, with 9 nucleotides matching TRBD1. V lost 4 bases, J lost 3 bases, and 8 bases stayed unmatched. Germline V gene data show CDR1 as SGHRS and CDR2 as YFSETQ. This CDR3 is 16 amino acids long. In DNA, the CDR3 is TGCGCCAGCAGCCCCCAGCTGGGACAGGGCTACAATGAGCAGTTCTTC. It translates to CASSPQLGQGYNEQFF.

J is TRBJ2-5 and V is TRBV5-1, with D perhaps TRBD1 (6 bases). The CDR3 length is 14 residues. With 4 bases removed from V and 4 bases from J, the gap between germline ends came to 14 bases. Germline V gene sequence: CDR1 SGHRS, CDR2 YFSETQ. CDR3 sequence reads: CASSPGQPLETQYF. The CDR3 bases are TGCGCCAGCAGCCCAGGACAGCCGCTAGAGACCCAGTACTTC.

V gene TRBV7-3 combines with J gene TRBJ2-1; 10 positions match TRBD2. CDR3 length: 14 residues. After removal of 1 base from V and 9 bases from J, the junction contained 3 bases not matched to a gene. Germline CDR1 SGHTA, CDR2 FQGTGA. The CDR3: CASSLSLAGVEQFF. For the CDR3, the DNA is TGTGCCAGCAGCTTAAGTCTAGCGGGAGTTGAGCAGTTCTTC.

The chain carries TRBV28 and TRBJ1-5; tentatively, D is TRBD1 (5 bases). Between the trimmed V and J ends, which lost 10 bases and 15 bases, there was a span of 16 bases. Germline values: CDR1 MDHEN, CDR2 SYDVKM. This CDR3 contains 10 residues. The CDR3 nucleotides are TGTGCCACCCTCCGGGGGGACCGGCATTTT. It translates to CATLRGDRHF.

The rearrangement joins TRBV6-4 to TRBJ2-7, with D uncertain. The CDR3 runs 15 residues. The ends were cut back, 3 bases at V and 8 bases at J, with 20 bases in the middle. Germline V gene lookup returns CDR1 MRHNA and CDR2 SNTAGT. The CDR3 loop is CASSEFPSNLLKQYF. The CDR3 coding sequence is TGTGCCAGCAGTGAATTTCCTAGTAACCTTTTGAAGCAGTACTTC.

A word on this clone: This may be a read error, as it is one base from a much larger clone. This chain links TRBV4-2 with TRBJ1-2; D may be TRBD1 (5 bases). V was shortened by 4 bases and J by 4 bases, with 22 bases between the two germline ends. Per germline, CDR1 LGHNA and CDR2 YNFKEQ. The CDR3 loop spans 17 amino acids. The CDR3: CASSPVSAGGGVYGYTF. CDR3 DNA sequence: TGTGCCAGCAGCCCAGTATCCGCCGGCGGGGGAGTCTATGGCTACACCTTC.

V usage is TRBV28 and J usage is TRBJ2-3; 8 nucleotides match TRBD2. The V gene's germline CDR1 is MDHEN and CDR2 SYDVKM. J gave up 0 bases and V 3 bases, and 17 bases lay outside the gene matches. The CDR3 spans 20 residues. The DNA for the CDR3 is TGTGCCAGCAGTTTTCAGGCCGCGGGGGGATATTTTGGGAGCACAGATACGCAGTATTTT. As protein: CASSFQAAGGYFGSTDTQYF.

The rearrangement joins TRBV28 to TRBJ1-4, with D possibly TRBD1 on 5 matching bases. The CDR3 has 14 residues. Trimming stripped 2 bases from V and 7 bases from J, with 11 bases between. From germline, CDR1 is MDHEN and CDR2 SYDVKM. CDR3: CASSLGGVREKLFF. Here the CDR3 DNA reads TGTGCCAGCAGTTTAGGGGGGGTGCGTGAAAAACTGTTTTTT.

This clone was seen at least ten times. V and J are TRBV18 and TRBJ1-1, with D perhaps matching TRBD1 (6 bases). Trimming took 5 bases from V and 1 from J, leaving 14 bases between them. The germline gives CDR1 KGHSH, CDR2 LQKENI. CDR3 size: 15 residues. CDR3: CASSEMGARNTEAFF. The DNA for the CDR3 is TGTGCCAGCTCAGAAATGGGGGCGCGGAACACTGAAGCTTTCTTT.

This chain uses TRBV19 with TRBJ2-5; TRBD2 matches 15 bases. CDR1 and CDR2 from the germline V gene are LNHDA and SQIVND (reference sequence). V lost 7 bases, J lost 2 bases, and 8 bases stayed unmatched. The CDR3 loop spans 17 amino acids. The CDR3 loop is CASTQRTSGRGQETQYF. CDR3 sequence (DNA): TGTGCCAGTACCCAACGGACTAGCGGGAGGGGACAAGAGACCCAGTACTTC.